These T cell receptor beta chains were read from a single sample in a study of spatial heterogeneity in lung cancer. TCRdb ran MiXCR on the 5' RACE reads and lists one entry per CDR3 protein. The sample consists of 35,000 to 55,000 distinct CDR3 sequences, approximately 22% of them appearing once. The sample was PBMCs, taken at follow-up. The source of these receptors is a female donor with early-stage non-small cell lung cancer. CDR3s include the opening cysteine and the closing phenylalanine or tryptophan. The D gene is left open where the match is weak. Where a row states a size, it is once, few, many or the class of an expanded clone; other rows omit it.

v_gene: TRBV7-3
j_gene: TRBJ2-2
d_gene: NA
abundance: few
CDR3nt: TGTGCCAGCAGCCCCCTTTCCTACTCCTCCGGGGAGCTGTTTTTT
CDR3aa: CASSPLSYSSGELFF

v_gene: TRBV7-9
j_gene: TRBJ2-1
d_gene: NA
abundance: NA
CDR3nt: TGTGCCAGCAGCTTAAGTATTGAGCAGTTCTTC
CDR3aa: CASSLSIEQFF

v_gene: TRBV29-1
j_gene: TRBJ2-3
d_gene: TRBD1
abundance: NA
CDR3nt: TGCAGCGTTGAAGACAGGGGGCGAGATACGCAGTATTTT
CDR3aa: CSVEDRGRDTQYF

v_gene: TRBV2
j_gene: TRBJ1-1
d_gene: NA
abundance: few
CDR3nt: TGTGCCATGAGCCTAGAGGGGGGGAACACTGAAGCTTTCTTT
CDR3aa: CAMSLEGGNTEAFF

v_gene: TRBV9
j_gene: TRBJ2-3
d_gene: NA
abundance: few
CDR3nt: TGTGCCAGCAGCGCTCTAGCGAGCACAGATACGCAGTATTTT
CDR3aa: CASSALASTDTQYF

v_gene: TRBV5-6
j_gene: TRBJ2-1
d_gene: TRBD2
abundance: few
CDR3nt: TGTGCCAGCAGCTTGGAAGTGCTGGGCGGGAGGTTCCCCAATGAGCAGTTCTTC
CDR3aa: CASSLEVLGGRFPNEQFF

v_gene: TRBV6-5
j_gene: TRBJ2-5
d_gene: TRBD2
abundance: many
CDR3nt: TGTGCCAGCAGCGCCTCCGAGCGGGAGGGCCTGGGAGAGACCCAGTACTTC
CDR3aa: CASSASEREGLGETQYF

v_gene: TRBV4-1
j_gene: TRBJ2-5
d_gene: NA
abundance: few
CDR3nt: TGCGCCAGCAGCCCGCTAGTGGTGGAGACCCAGTACTTC
CDR3aa: CASSPLVVETQYF

v_gene: TRBV6-2/TRBV6-3
j_gene: TRBJ2-2
d_gene: NA
abundance: NA
CDR3nt: TGTGCCAGCCAGTTAGAGGGAGCGCCGTACACCGGGGAGCTGTTTTTT
CDR3aa: CASQLEGAPYTGELFF

v_gene: TRBV21-1
j_gene: TRBJ2-7
d_gene: NA
abundance: many
CDR3nt: TGTGCCAGCAGTCACCACGGTAGCTACGAGCAGTACTTC
CDR3aa: CASSHHGSYEQYF

v_gene: TRBV5-6
j_gene: TRBJ1-1
d_gene: NA
abundance: NA
CDR3nt: TGTGCCAGCAGACAACAGGGTCCGGTAGCTGAAGCTTTCTTT
CDR3aa: CASRQQGPVAEAFF

v_gene: TRBV2
j_gene: TRBJ1-1
d_gene: NA
abundance: many
CDR3nt: TGTGCCAGCAGTGTCCGGGACAAAGATGAAGCTTTCTTT
CDR3aa: CASSVRDKDEAFF

v_gene: TRBV20-1
j_gene: TRBJ2-7
d_gene: TRBD2
abundance: many
CDR3nt: TGCAGTGCTAGTTTTACTAGCGGGACCTACGAGCAGTACTTC
CDR3aa: CSASFTSGTYEQYF

v_gene: TRBV6-5
j_gene: TRBJ2-3
d_gene: NA
abundance: few
CDR3nt: TGTGCCAGCAGTTACTCGGGTCAGGGGTCAGATACGCAGTATTTT
CDR3aa: CASSYSGQGSDTQYF

v_gene: TRBV14
j_gene: TRBJ1-1
d_gene: NA
abundance: many
CDR3nt: TGTGCCAGCAGCCAAGGAATTTCGGATGAAGCTTTCTTT
CDR3aa: CASSQGISDEAFF

v_gene: TRBV11-2
j_gene: TRBJ2-4
d_gene: NA
abundance: NA
CDR3nt: TGTGCCAGCAGCTTTGTCAAGGTGGCAGCCAGCCCCGACTTC
CDR3aa: CASSFVKVAASPDF

v_gene: TRBV7-6
j_gene: TRBJ1-5
d_gene: TRBD1
abundance: many
CDR3nt: TGTGCCAGCAGCTTAGGAGGGACAGGGGATCAGCCCCAGCATTTT
CDR3aa: CASSLGGTGDQPQHF

v_gene: TRBV30
j_gene: TRBJ2-6
d_gene: NA
abundance: NA
CDR3nt: TGTGCCTGGAGTGACGGCCCAAGCTCTGGGGCCAACGTCCTGACTTTC
CDR3aa: CAWSDGPSSGANVLTF

v_gene: TRBV2
j_gene: TRBJ1-2
d_gene: NA
abundance: NA
CDR3nt: TGTGCCAGCAGTGAAGCCCGGGGACTCAACTATGGCTACACCTTC
CDR3aa: CASSEARGLNYGYTF

v_gene: TRBV18
j_gene: TRBJ2-3
d_gene: NA
abundance: NA
CDR3nt: TGTGCCAGCTCACCACGAATTGGGACTCCCGGGTTAGATACGCAGTATTTT
CDR3aa: CASSPRIGTPGLDTQYF

v_gene: TRBV4-1
j_gene: TRBJ1-2
d_gene: NA
abundance: NA
CDR3nt: TGCGCCAGCAGGATTTTTGAAAAGGACGGGGCTAACTATGGCTACACCTTC
CDR3aa: CASRIFEKDGANYGYTF

v_gene: TRBV13
j_gene: TRBJ2-3
d_gene: TRBD2
abundance: few
CDR3nt: TGTGCCAGCAGCTTAGTGGCGGGAGGGCCCGGTACGCAGTATTTT
CDR3aa: CASSLVAGGPGTQYF

v_gene: TRBV20-1
j_gene: TRBJ2-1
d_gene: NA
abundance: NA
CDR3nt: TGCAGTGCCGAGATCTCGAGGGCCTCCTACAATGAGCAGTTCTTC
CDR3aa: CSAEISRASYNEQFF

v_gene: TRBV9
j_gene: TRBJ1-1
d_gene: NA
abundance: NA
CDR3nt: TGTGCCAGCAGCGTGATCGACGGACTAACGGCTGAAGCTTTCTTT
CDR3aa: CASSVIDGLTAEAFF

v_gene: TRBV5-1
j_gene: TRBJ2-3
d_gene: NA
abundance: few
CDR3nt: TGCGCCAGCAGCTTGGGCCCAAGCACAGATACGCAGTATTTT
CDR3aa: CASSLGPSTDTQYF

v_gene: TRBV29-1
j_gene: TRBJ1-1
d_gene: NA
abundance: NA
CDR3nt: TGCAGCGTCGCACGCAGGGGTTCGGTAAAAGCTTTCTTT
CDR3aa: CSVARRGSVKAFF

v_gene: TRBV7-3
j_gene: TRBJ1-1
d_gene: NA
abundance: NA
CDR3nt: TGTGCCAGCGGCACCCGAGGTACTGGGGACACTGAAGCTTTCTTT
CDR3aa: CASGTRGTGDTEAFF

v_gene: TRBV27
j_gene: TRBJ2-7
d_gene: NA
abundance: many
CDR3nt: TGTGCCAGCAGTTTCAGCAGACTGGCCTACGAGCAGTACTTC
CDR3aa: CASSFSRLAYEQYF

v_gene: TRBV5-1
j_gene: TRBJ2-3
d_gene: NA
abundance: NA
CDR3nt: TGCGCCAGCAGCTTGGAAGGGGGGGCAGATACGCAGTATTTT
CDR3aa: CASSLEGGADTQYF

v_gene: TRBV29-1
j_gene: TRBJ2-5
d_gene: NA
abundance: NA
CDR3nt: TGCAGCGTTGTCGGTAGCGAGCAAGAGACCCAGTACTTC
CDR3aa: CSVVGSEQETQYF

v_gene: TRBV2
j_gene: TRBJ2-7
d_gene: TRBD2
abundance: NA
CDR3nt: TGTGCCAGCAGTGAAGAAATCTTGGCTAGCGGCTACGAGCAGTACTTC
CDR3aa: CASSEEILASGYEQYF

v_gene: TRBV18
j_gene: TRBJ2-7
d_gene: NA
abundance: many
CDR3nt: TGTGCCAGCTCACCACTACGGGCAGGGACCGCCTACGAGCAGTACTTC
CDR3aa: CASSPLRAGTAYEQYF

v_gene: TRBV2
j_gene: TRBJ2-2
d_gene: NA
abundance: NA
CDR3nt: TGTGCCAGACCGGAGGAGAACACCGGGGAGCTGTTTTTT
CDR3aa: CARPEENTGELFF

v_gene: TRBV6-5
j_gene: TRBJ2-1
d_gene: TRBD2
abundance: NA
CDR3nt: TGTGCCACATCGAGGGGGCTAGCGGGAGGCGTAGCCTACAATGAGCAGTTCTTC
CDR3aa: CATSRGLAGGVAYNEQFF

v_gene: TRBV11-2
j_gene: TRBJ2-1
d_gene: NA
abundance: few
CDR3nt: TGTGCCAGCAGCTTAGAGAGGACTAATTCGGATGAGCAGTTCTTC
CDR3aa: CASSLERTNSDEQFF

v_gene: TRBV5-1
j_gene: TRBJ2-1
d_gene: TRBD1
abundance: NA
CDR3nt: TGCGCCAGCGGCGAGGGGTCGGGACAGGTACGAGAGCAGTTCTTC
CDR3aa: CASGEGSGQVREQFF

v_gene: TRBV7-8
j_gene: TRBJ2-1
d_gene: TRBD2
abundance: NA
CDR3nt: TGTGCCAGCAGCTTTGGGGGGCGGGAGGTTGGGAGTGAGCAGTTCTTC
CDR3aa: CASSFGGREVGSEQFF

v_gene: TRBV7-2
j_gene: TRBJ2-3
d_gene: NA
abundance: many
CDR3nt: TGTGCCAGCACCCGCACTAGGGTAGATACGCAGTATTTT
CDR3aa: CASTRTRVDTQYF

v_gene: TRBV12-5
j_gene: TRBJ2-5
d_gene: TRBD2
abundance: few
CDR3nt: TGTGCTAGTGGTTCTCGACTAGCGGGGCCGGAAGAGACCCAGTACTTC
CDR3aa: CASGSRLAGPEETQYF

v_gene: TRBV29-1
j_gene: TRBJ1-2
d_gene: NA
abundance: NA
CDR3nt: TGCAACATACCTCTATATGGCTACACCTTC
CDR3aa: CNIPLYGYTF

v_gene: TRBV7-9
j_gene: TRBJ2-2
d_gene: TRBD1
abundance: NA
CDR3nt: TGTGCCAGCAGCCCGGGACAGGGGTGGACCGGGGAGCTGTTTTTT
CDR3aa: CASSPGQGWTGELFF

v_gene: TRBV15
j_gene: TRBJ2-3
d_gene: NA
abundance: medium-sized
CDR3nt: TGTGCCACCTCCGAGCGGGGCACAGATACGCAGTATTTT
CDR3aa: CATSERGTDTQYF

v_gene: TRBV5-1
j_gene: TRBJ1-2
d_gene: NA
abundance: NA
CDR3nt: TGCGCCAGCAGCTTGGAATCGGGCATTGGAGGCTACACCTTC
CDR3aa: CASSLESGIGGYTF